This TCR beta chain was recovered during a study of T cells in women clearing cervical HPV infection. About the study: Case blood drawn at lesion detection; control blood after infection cleared. Study observations and caveats: T-cell numbers per sample were unknown and may explain richness differences.

In the case of this clone: What it binds is unknown. The read ends 3 residues before the CDR3 terminus; that terminus is restored from the germline J gene.

This table comes from immunoSEQ multiplex PCR, and its TCRdb copy is limited to in-frame clones, with some not included. This sample's table reports 25,000 to 35,000 clones. The CDR3 spans 16 residues. Germline CDR1 and CDR2: MNHNS and SASEGT. The rearrangement uses TRBV6-1 and TRBJ2-4; possible D gene TRBD1, 5 bases. Sequencing was done on a sample of blood buffy coat. This sequence was found in a woman between 18 and 75 years old with a cervical HPV16 infection that either progressed to CIN3+ or cleared (not recorded which). The CDR3: CASSEVTGRSIDGQYF. CDR3 bases read: TGTGCCAGCAGTGAAGTTACAGGCCGTTCCATCGATGGT.